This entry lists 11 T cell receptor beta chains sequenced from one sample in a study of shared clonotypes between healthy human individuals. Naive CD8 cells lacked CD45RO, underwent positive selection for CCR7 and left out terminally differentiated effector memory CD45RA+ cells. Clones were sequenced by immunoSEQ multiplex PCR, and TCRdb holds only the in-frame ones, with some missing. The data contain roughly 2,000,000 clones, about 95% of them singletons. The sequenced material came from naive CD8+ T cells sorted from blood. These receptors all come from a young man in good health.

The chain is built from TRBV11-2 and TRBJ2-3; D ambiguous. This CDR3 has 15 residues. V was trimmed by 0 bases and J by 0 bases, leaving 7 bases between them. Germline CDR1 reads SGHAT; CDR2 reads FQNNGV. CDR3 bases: TGTGCCAGCAGCTTAGAGTACACAAGCACAGATACGCAGTATTTT. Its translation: CASSLEYTSTDTQYF.

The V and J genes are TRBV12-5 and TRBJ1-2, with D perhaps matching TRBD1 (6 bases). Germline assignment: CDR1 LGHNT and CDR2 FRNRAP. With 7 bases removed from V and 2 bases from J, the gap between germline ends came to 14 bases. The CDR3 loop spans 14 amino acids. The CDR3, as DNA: TGTGCTAGTGCCCCGGACAGTATGAACTATGGCTACACCTTC. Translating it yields CASAPDSMNYGYTF. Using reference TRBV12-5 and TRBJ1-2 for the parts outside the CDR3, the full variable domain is DARVTQTPRHKVTEMGQEVTMRCQPILGHNTVFWYRQTMMQGLELLAYFRNRAPLDDSGMPKDRFSAEMPDATLATLKIQPSEPRDSAVYFCASAPDSMNYGYTFGSGTRLTVV.

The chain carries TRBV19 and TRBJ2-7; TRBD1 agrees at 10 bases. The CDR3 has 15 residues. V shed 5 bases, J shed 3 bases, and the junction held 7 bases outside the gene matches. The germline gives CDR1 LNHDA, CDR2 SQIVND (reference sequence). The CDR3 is CASSVGQGNFYEQYF. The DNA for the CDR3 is TGTGCCAGTAGTGTGGGACAGGGGAATTTCTACGAGCAGTACTTC.

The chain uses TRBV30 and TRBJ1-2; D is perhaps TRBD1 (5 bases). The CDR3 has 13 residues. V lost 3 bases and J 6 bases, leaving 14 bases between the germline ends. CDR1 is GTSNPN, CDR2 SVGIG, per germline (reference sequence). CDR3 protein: CAWSWGQNDGYTF. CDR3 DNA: TGTGCCTGGAGCTGGGGCCAAAATGATGGCTACACCTTC.

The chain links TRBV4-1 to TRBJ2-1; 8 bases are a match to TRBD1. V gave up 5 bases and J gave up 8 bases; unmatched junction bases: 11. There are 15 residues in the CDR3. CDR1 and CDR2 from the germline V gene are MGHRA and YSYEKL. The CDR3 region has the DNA TGCGCCAGCAGCTCCCCTGGACAGGGAGTTGATGAGCAGTTCTTC. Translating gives CASSSPGQGVDEQFF.

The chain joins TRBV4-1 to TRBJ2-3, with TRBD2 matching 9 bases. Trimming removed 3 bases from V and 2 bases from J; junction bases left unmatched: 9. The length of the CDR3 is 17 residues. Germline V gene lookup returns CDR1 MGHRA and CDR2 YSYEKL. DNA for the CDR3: TGCGCCAGCAGCCACAACCCTAGCGGGGATATCACAGATACGCAGTATTTT. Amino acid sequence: CASSHNPSGDITDTQYF.

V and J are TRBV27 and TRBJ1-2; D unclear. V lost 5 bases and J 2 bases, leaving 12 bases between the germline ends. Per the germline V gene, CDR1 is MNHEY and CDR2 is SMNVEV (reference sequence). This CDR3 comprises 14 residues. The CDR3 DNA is TGTGCCAGCAGTCCCTCCTATGAAAACTATGGCTACACCTTC. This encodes CASSPSYENYGYTF.

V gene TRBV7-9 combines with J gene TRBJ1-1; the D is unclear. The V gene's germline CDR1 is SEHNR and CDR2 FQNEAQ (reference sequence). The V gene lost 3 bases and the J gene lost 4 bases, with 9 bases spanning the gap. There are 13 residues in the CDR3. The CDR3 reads CASSFQEGTEAFF. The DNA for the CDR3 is TGTGCCAGCAGCTTCCAGGAGGGCACTGAAGCTTTCTTT.

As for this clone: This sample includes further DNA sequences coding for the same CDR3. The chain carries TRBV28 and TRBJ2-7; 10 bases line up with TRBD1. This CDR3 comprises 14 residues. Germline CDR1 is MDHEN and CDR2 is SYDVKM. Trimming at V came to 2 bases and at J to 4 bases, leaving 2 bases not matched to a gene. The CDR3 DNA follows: TGTGCCAGCAGTTTAGGGGACAGGGGTTACGAGCAGTACTTC. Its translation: CASSLGDRGYEQYF.

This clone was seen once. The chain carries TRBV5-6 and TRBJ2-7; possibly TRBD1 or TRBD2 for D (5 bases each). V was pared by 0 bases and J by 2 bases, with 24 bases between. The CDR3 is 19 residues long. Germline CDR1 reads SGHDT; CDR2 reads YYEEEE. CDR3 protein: CASSLDWGSGVNSAYEQYF. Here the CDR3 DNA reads TGTGCCAGCAGCTTGGACTGGGGGTCTGGGGTAAATTCGGCCTACGAGCAGTACTTC. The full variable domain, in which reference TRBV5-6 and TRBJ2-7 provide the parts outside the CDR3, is DAGVTQSPTHLIKTRGQQVTLRCSPKSGHDTVSWYQQALGQGPQFIFQYYEEEERQRGNFPDRFSGHQFPNYSSELNVNALLLGDSALYLCASSLDWGSGVNSAYEQYFGPGTRLTVT.

The CDR3, as DNA: TGTGCCAGCAGCATCGGGACAGGGGCTACTAATGAAAAACTGTTTTTT. It yields the protein CASSIGTGATNEKLFF. The gene calls are TRBV7-9 and TRBJ1-4; TRBD1 aligns across 10 bases. This CDR3 is built from 16 residues. Trimming removed 5 bases from V and 2 bases from J; junction bases left unmatched: 5. In germline, CDR1 is SEHNR, CDR2 FQNEAQ (reference sequence).